These T cell receptor beta chains were read from a single sample in a study of CD8 T cells in Susac syndrome. TCRdb passed the immunoSEQ multiplex PCR reads through MiXCR, listing each CDR3 protein once. The sample has about 280,000 distinct CDR3 sequences, roughly 84% seen once. Input material: CD8+ T cells from PBMCs. The receptor set was obtained from a human donor with multiple sclerosis. CDR3s leave out the opening cysteine and the closing phenylalanine or tryptophan. Fields, in order: CDR3 length, V gene, CDR3 protein.

>12|TRBV29-1
SAAVSGEDNEQF
>14|TRBV7-3
ASSDGAGGSYNEQF
>10|TRBV30
AWNLGISEQY
>13|TRBV6-5
ASSYSRRAHQPQH
>14|TRBV7-6
ASSLGTEGPIYEQY
>13|TRBV7-9
ASSAGTSLSYEQY
>13|TRBV3-1
ASSQALAGSYEQY
>16|TRBV4-1
ASSREARDLNGANVLT
>10|TRBV28
ASSQGEGGYT
>11|TRBV9
ASSVGRNYGYT
>11|TRBV5-1
ASSGEGAYEQY